These 31 T cell receptor beta chains originate from one sample sequenced in a study of blood T cells in healthy people across ages (dated by TCRdb to about 2015). Library preparation was by 5' RACE. The data were produced on an Illumina HiSeq 2500. A second roughly 6 to 12 cycle PCR used a sample-barcoded 5' primer and a J-beta primer mix. Using fastp at Q25 and MiXCR, TCRdb reprocessed the public reads and kept productive beta chains. Under each unique CDR3 protein, matching rows form one entry showing the most common genes and DNA. Counted in this sample were 910,000 or so distinct CDR3 sequences; 45% to 60% of them appeared once. Of the sample, over 20% falls within the top ten clones. The source material was blood. The receptors shown here come from a woman in her fifties or sixties in good health.

This clonotype was picked up a small number of times. V and J are TRBV29-1 and TRBJ2-3, with D hard to call. In germline, CDR1 is SQVTM, CDR2 ANQGSEA. V dropped 4 bases and J dropped 2 bases, with 16 bases sitting between them. The CDR3 totals 15 residues. The CDR3: CSVAFEGLSTDTQYF. The CDR3 DNA is TGCAGCGTTGCCTTCGAAGGTCTTTCCACAGATACGCAGTATTTT.

J is TRBJ1-1 and V is TRBV28, with TRBD1 as a possible D gene (5 bases). CDR3 length: 15 residues. V was clipped by 6 bases and J by 1 base, with 15 bases between them. The V gene's germline CDR1 is MDHEN and CDR2 SYDVKM. As DNA, the CDR3 is TGTGCCAGCAGCACCTTCGGGACGGCGAACACTGAAGCTTTCTTT. It is translated as CASSTFGTANTEAFF.

This clonotype has just a few counts. The V and J genes are TRBV7-9 and TRBJ2-7; D not resolved. Trimming removed 4 bases at V and 2 bases at J, with 12 bases between. This CDR3 region has 14 residues. Per germline, CDR1 SEHNR and CDR2 FQNEAQ (reference sequence). CDR3 in amino acids: CASSSPRGPYEQYF. The CDR3 region has the DNA TGTGCCAGCAGCTCACCCCGCGGACCCTACGAGCAGTACTTC.

This clonotype showed up many times. This chain uses TRBV29-1 with TRBJ2-7; no definite D call. CDR3 length equals 12 residues. Trimming removed 1 base at V and 1 base at J, with 5 bases between. The germline CDR1 and CDR2 sequences are SQVTM and ANQGSEA. Here the CDR3 reads CSVEVSSYEQYF. Written as DNA, the CDR3 is TGCAGCGTTGAAGTAAGTTCCTACGAGCAGTACTTC.

V usage is TRBV15 and J usage is TRBJ2-4, with D possibly TRBD1 on 5 matching bases. The better agreement between TRBJ2-7 and the DNA end casts doubt on the J call. The CDR3 contains 13 residues. The germline V gene has CDR1 LNHNV and CDR2 YYDKDF (reference sequence). CDR3 nucleotides: TGTGCCACCAGCTCAGGGTACCTCTACGAGCAGTACTTC. Translation gives CATSSGYLYEQYF.

V and J are TRBV9 and TRBJ2-1; 8 bases line up with TRBD2. The CDR3 is 15 residues long. The germline CDR1 and CDR2 sequences are SGDLS and YYNGEE. Germline trimming cut 3 bases from V and 5 bases from J; bases unmatched to any gene: 7. The CDR3 DNA is TGTGCCAGCAGCGCGGGACTAGTATTTGACAATGAGCAGTTCTTC. Translation: CASSAGLVFDNEQFF. The entire variable domain, with the rest obtained from reference TRBV9 and TRBJ2-1, is as follows: DSGVTQTPKHLITATGQRVTLRCSPRSGDLSVYWYQQSLDQGLQFLIQYYNGEERAKGNILERFSAQQFPDLHSELNLSSLELGDSALYFCASSAGLVFDNEQFFGPGTRLTVL.

The genes are TRBV9 and TRBJ1-2, with D unclear. V dropped 0 bases and J dropped 3 bases, with 12 bases sitting between them. The CDR3 is 15 residues long. Germline V gene sequence: CDR1 SGDLS, CDR2 YYNGEE. The CDR3 nucleotides are TGTGCCAGCAGCGTAGGAAGGCAGGCTGACTATGGCTACACCTTC. As protein: CASSVGRQADYGYTF.

V gene TRBV28 combines with J gene TRBJ2-7; 10 nucleotides line up with TRBD2. This CDR3 is built from 16 residues. The germline V gene encodes CDR1 MDHEN and CDR2 SYDVKM. J gave up 2 bases and V 6 bases, and 10 bases lay outside the gene matches. CDR3: CASRLPLAGETYEQYF. In DNA, the CDR3 is TGTGCCAGCAGATTACCCCTAGCGGGAGAGACCTACGAGCAGTACTTC.

This clonotype was counted between two and nine times. V and J are TRBV6-5 and TRBJ2-3, with 7 bases identical to TRBD1. The CDR3 sequence is 14 residues long. Germline trimming cut 2 bases from V and 3 bases from J; bases unmatched to any gene: 2. The germline gives CDR1 MNHEY, CDR2 SVGAGI. The CDR3 loop is CASSYGTETDTQYF. The DNA for the CDR3 is TGTGCCAGCAGTTACGGGACAGAAACAGATACGCAGTATTTT.

The chain uses TRBV4-1 and TRBJ2-3; D gene uncertain. This CDR3 has 17 residues. Germline V lookup: CDR1 MGHRA, CDR2 YSYEKL. V shed 4 bases and J shed 2 bases, with 19 bases lying between them. The CDR3 sequence: CASSPIGGDRVTDTQYF. The CDR3 coding sequence is TGCGCCAGCAGCCCTATTGGTGGGGATAGGGTCACAGATACGCAGTATTTT.

The chain carries TRBV29-1 and TRBJ2-1; the match to TRBD2 covers 10 bases. Trimming at V came to 6 bases and at J to 10 bases, leaving 9 bases not matched to a gene. The CDR3 extends over 13 amino acids. Germline V CDR1 and CDR2: SQVTM, ANQGSEA. Here the CDR3 reads CSVGLAEFQEQFF. CDR3 nucleotide sequence: TGCAGCGTAGGACTAGCGGAATTTCAGGAGCAGTTCTTC.

This sequence joins TRBV6-2 or TRBV6-3 and TRBJ1-4; D gene unclear. CDR3 length: 11 residues. V lost 8 bases and J 6 bases, leaving 7 bases between the germline ends. From germline, CDR1 is MNHEY and CDR2 SVGEGT. The CDR3 DNA sequence: TGTGCCAGCCAAGGATATGAAAAACTGTTTTTT. Its protein product is CASQGYEKLFF.

The V and J genes are TRBV9 and TRBJ2-2, with 9 bases that match TRBD2. This CDR3 spans 16 amino acids. Germline CDR1 reads SGDLS; CDR2 reads YYNGEE. V dropped 0 bases and J dropped 3; count of bases not matched to a gene: 3. The CDR3 loop is CASSVGLAGHTGELFF. CDR3 bases: TGTGCCAGCAGCGTAGGGCTAGCGGGACACACCGGGGAGCTGTTTTTT.

J is TRBJ2-4 and V is TRBV7-6; 9 bases match TRBD1. The J call may be faulty, since TRBJ2-7 better matches the DNA end. The CDR3 length is 16 residues. CDR1 SGHVS and CDR2 FNYEAQ come from the germline V gene. CDR3 region: CASIPGYLDRGHEQYF. CDR3 sequence (DNA): TGTGCCAGCATCCCTGGGTACTTGGACAGGGGCCACGAGCAGTACTTC.

The CDR3 DNA follows: TGTGCCAGCAGCCCGGTAAGTCGCGGACAGACTGAAGCTTTCTTT. Protein: CASSPVSRGQTEAFF. This chain connects TRBV3-1 to TRBJ1-1; TRBD1 might be the D (6 bases). V lost 4 bases, J lost 5 bases, and 17 bases lay in between. This CDR3 is 15 amino acids long. Germline-derived CDR1 and CDR2 are LGHDT and YNNKEL (reference sequence).

In this sample, this clonotype turned up once. The rearrangement joins TRBV15 to TRBJ2-3; D remains unclear. The ends were cut back, 3 bases at V and 0 bases at J, with 10 bases in the middle. Germline V gene sequence: CDR1 LNHNV, CDR2 YYDKDF (reference sequence). CDR3 length equals 15 residues. CDR3 sequence: CATSSRRPSTDTQYF. As DNA, the CDR3 is TGTGCCACCAGCAGTCGCAGACCTAGCACAGATACGCAGTATTTT.

V gene TRBV29-1 combines with J gene TRBJ2-1, with 7 bases lining up with TRBD2. CDR1 and CDR2 (germline): SQVTM, ANQGSEA. V gave up 4 bases and J gave up 6 bases; unmatched junction bases: 6. CDR3 length equals 13 residues. The CDR3 sequence is CSVGRASGNEQFF. CDR3 nucleotide sequence: TGCAGCGTTGGGAGGGCTAGCGGCAATGAGCAGTTCTTC.

A few counts support this clonotype. CDR3 protein: CASSQGASQETQYF. The CDR3 region has the DNA TGCGCCAGCAGCCAAGGAGCTTCCCAAGAGACCCAGTACTTC. The J gene is TRBJ2-5, the V gene TRBV4-1; D is unclear. V gave up 1 base and J gave up 1 base, with 7 bases separating them. This CDR3 comprises 14 residues. The germline gives CDR1 MGHRA, CDR2 YSYEKL.

This clonotype was seen more than once but under ten times. The chain is built from TRBV29-1 and TRBJ2-1; tentatively, D is TRBD1 (6 bases). The length of the CDR3 is 14 residues. Germline V CDR1 and CDR2: SQVTM, ANQGSEA. The germline V and J ends were trimmed by 4 bases and 3 bases, with 13 bases remaining between them. This CDR3 is CSVGQGPFYNEQFF. The CDR3 bases are TGCAGCGTTGGTCAGGGGCCGTTCTACAATGAGCAGTTCTTC.

The V call is TRBV12-3 or TRBV12-4, the J call TRBJ1-1; unclear D gene. Deletions cut 7 bases from V and 3 bases from J, with 9 bases between. This CDR3 contains 12 residues. The CDR3 DNA reads as TGTGCCAGCACTAAACGAGACACTGAAGCTTTCTTT. Its translation: CASTKRDTEAFF.

The rearrangement uses TRBV12-3 or TRBV12-4 and TRBJ2-3; 10 bases are shared with TRBD2. The CDR3 covers 15 residues. Losses at the gene ends were 3 bases for V and 6 bases for J; bases not matched to a gene: 6. Written as DNA, the CDR3 is TGTGCCAGCAGTTTGTCTAGCGGGAGTTTGGATACGCAGTATTTT. Translated, it gives CASSLSSGSLDTQYF.

This chain links TRBV20-1 with TRBJ2-5; D tentatively reads TRBD1 or TRBD2 (6 bases each). Trimming cost V 3 bases and J 1 base, with 12 bases left between them. The CDR3 is made up of 14 amino acids. Germline V gene lookup returns CDR1 DFQATT and CDR2 SNEGSKA (reference sequence). CDR3 amino acids: CSARPGGGQETQYF. In DNA, the CDR3 is TGCAGTGCTAGGCCTGGAGGGGGCCAAGAGACCCAGTACTTC.

This clonotype was picked up a small number of times. The V gene is TRBV7-2, the J gene TRBJ2-5, with D perhaps matching TRBD1 (6 bases). The CDR3 has 14 residues. Germline V gene data show CDR1 as SGHTA and CDR2 as FQGNSA. Trimming took 6 bases from V and 0 from J, leaving 11 bases between them. The CDR3 protein is CASSQQGYQETQYF. In DNA, the CDR3 is TGTGCCAGCAGTCAACAGGGTTACCAAGAGACCCAGTACTTC.

Worth noting for this clonotype: One end of the junction fails to match germline, which may point to a read error. This chain uses TRBV11-2 with TRBJ2-1; D may be TRBD2 (5 bases). CDR3 size: 15 residues. Looked up from germline, CDR1 is SGHAT and CDR2 is FQNNGV. The CDR3 nucleotides are TGTGCCAGCAGCCCTACACGGGATTATCACAATGAGCGGTTCTTC. It translates to CASSPTRDYHNERFF.

This clonotype was observed a few times. The chain combines TRBV27 with TRBJ2-5; possibly TRBD1 for D (5 bases). Per the germline V gene, CDR1 is MNHEY and CDR2 is SMNVEV (reference sequence). V shed 6 bases and J shed 0 bases, with 14 bases lying between them. CDR3 length equals 15 residues. The CDR3: CASSPQGYNQETQYF. The CDR3 nucleotides read TGTGCCAGCAGCCCCCAGGGTTACAACCAAGAGACCCAGTACTTC.

The chain couples TRBV3-1 to TRBJ1-4; D gene uncertain. The CDR3 has 16 residues. The V gene lost 1 base and the J gene lost 3 bases, with 12 bases spanning the gap. Germline V CDR1 and CDR2: LGHDT, YNNKEL (reference sequence). In DNA, the CDR3 is TGTGCCAGCAGCCAAGGTCCGGGCAGCCCTAATGAAAAACTGTTTTTT. Its translation is CASSQGPGSPNEKLFF.

The rearrangement uses TRBV5-1 and TRBJ1-2, with 10 bases lining up with TRBD1. The germline gives CDR1 SGHRS, CDR2 YFSETQ. V shed 4 bases, J shed 4 bases, and the junction held 7 bases outside the gene matches. CDR3 length equals 15 residues. The CDR3 loop is CASSGGQGYGYGYTF. CDR3 coding DNA: TGCGCCAGCAGCGGGGGACAGGGGTACGGCTATGGCTACACCTTC.

This clonotype was detected only a few times. The chain joins TRBV4-3 to TRBJ2-7; tentatively, D is TRBD1 or TRBD2 (6 bases each). CDR3 length: 15 amino acids. V shed 1 base and J shed 2 bases, with 12 bases lying between them. CDR1 and CDR2 from the germline V gene are LGHNA and YSLEER. This CDR3 reads CASSQVLGGTYEQYF. The CDR3 coding sequence is TGCGCCAGCAGCCAAGTATTGGGGGGCACCTACGAGCAGTACTTC.

The chain links TRBV6-5 to TRBJ2-7; 11 bases match TRBD2. V shed 0 bases, J shed 6 bases, and the junction held 4 bases outside the gene matches. The CDR3 runs 15 residues. Germline loops: CDR1 MNHEY, CDR2 SVGAGI. CDR3 sequence reads: CASSYSTLAGGEQYF. CDR3 nucleotide sequence: TGTGCCAGCAGTTACTCGACCCTAGCGGGAGGCGAGCAGTACTTC.

The chain couples TRBV6-5 to TRBJ2-1; D is unresolved. Germline V CDR1 and CDR2: MNHEY, SVGAGI. Trimming cost V 0 bases and J 0 bases, with 18 bases left between them. The CDR3 is 19 amino acids. The CDR3: CASSYSYRSTAHSYNEQFF. CDR3 bases: TGTGCCAGCAGTTACTCCTATAGATCCACTGCCCACTCCTACAATGAGCAGTTCTTC.

This clonotype was observed a few times. The chain links TRBV7-2 to TRBJ2-5, with D possibly matching TRBD1 (6 bases). V lost 0 bases to trimming and J lost 1 base, with 15 bases between them. Looked up from germline, CDR1 is SGHTA and CDR2 is FQGNSA. The CDR3 is 17 amino acids. CDR3: CASSLAGGGASQETQYF. Here the CDR3 DNA reads TGTGCCAGCAGCTTAGCTGGGGGCGGAGCAAGCCAAGAGACCCAGTACTTC.